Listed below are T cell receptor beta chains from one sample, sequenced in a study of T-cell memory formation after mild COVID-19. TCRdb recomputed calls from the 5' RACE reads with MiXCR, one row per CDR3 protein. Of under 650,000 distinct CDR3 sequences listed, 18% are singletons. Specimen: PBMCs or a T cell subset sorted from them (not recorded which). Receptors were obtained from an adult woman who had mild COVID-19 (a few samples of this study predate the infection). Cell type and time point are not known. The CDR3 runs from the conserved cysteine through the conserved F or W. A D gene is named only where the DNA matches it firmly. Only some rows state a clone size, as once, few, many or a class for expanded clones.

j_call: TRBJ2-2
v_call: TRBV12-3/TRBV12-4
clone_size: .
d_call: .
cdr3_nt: TGTGCCACTCACCCAGGCGGACGGAACACCGGGGAGCTGTTTTTT
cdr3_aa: CATHPGGRNTGELFF

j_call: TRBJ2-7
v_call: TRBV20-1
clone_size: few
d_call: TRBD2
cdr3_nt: TGCAGTGCTCGCGGGGGAACCTACGAGCAGTACTTC
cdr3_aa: CSARGGTYEQYF

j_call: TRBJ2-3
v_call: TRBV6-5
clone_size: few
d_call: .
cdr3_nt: TGTGCCAGCAGACCCCCGGTTCGCACAGATACGCAGTATTTT
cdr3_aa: CASRPPVRTDTQYF

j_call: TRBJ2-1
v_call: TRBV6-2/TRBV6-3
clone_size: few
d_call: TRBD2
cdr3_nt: TGTGCCAGCAGACACTTTCGACGCCTAGCGGACAAGTACAATGAGCAGTTCTTC
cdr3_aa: CASRHFRRLADKYNEQFF

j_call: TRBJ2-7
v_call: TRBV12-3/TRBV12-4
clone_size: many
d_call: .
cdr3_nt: TGTGCCAGCAGTGATGGACAGTCCTACGAGCAGTACTTC
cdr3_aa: CASSDGQSYEQYF

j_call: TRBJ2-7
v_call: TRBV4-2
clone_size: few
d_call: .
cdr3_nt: TGTGCCAGCAGCCAAGATAAGGGCACCCGGTACTTC
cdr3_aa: CASSQDKGTRYF

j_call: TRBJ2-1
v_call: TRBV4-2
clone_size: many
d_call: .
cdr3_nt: TGTGCCAGCAGCCAGCCGGTACAAAGCTCCTACAATGAGCAGTTCTTC
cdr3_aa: CASSQPVQSSYNEQFF

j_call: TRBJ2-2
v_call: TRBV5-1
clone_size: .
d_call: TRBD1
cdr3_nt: TGCGCCAGCAGCTTCGACAGGGTGAACACCGGGGAGCTGTTTTTT
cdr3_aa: CASSFDRVNTGELFF

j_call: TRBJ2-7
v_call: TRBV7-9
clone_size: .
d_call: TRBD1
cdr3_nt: TGTGCCAGCACCTCTTTATACGCCGGGACAGGGACATCCTTCTACGAGCAGTACTTC
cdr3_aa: CASTSLYAGTGTSFYEQYF

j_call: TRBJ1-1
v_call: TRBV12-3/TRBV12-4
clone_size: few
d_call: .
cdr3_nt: TGTGCCAGCAGTCACTTACGACGGATGAACACTGAAGCTTTCTTT
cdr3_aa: CASSHLRRMNTEAFF

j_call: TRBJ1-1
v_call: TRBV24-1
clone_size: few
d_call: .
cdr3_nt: TGTGCCACCAGTGGAGGACAGCGGGGTGAAGCTTTCTTT
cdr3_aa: CATSGGQRGEAFF

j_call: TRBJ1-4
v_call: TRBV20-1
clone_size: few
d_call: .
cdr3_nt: TGCAGTGCTAGGGAAGGCGCAACTAATGAAAAACTGTTTTTT
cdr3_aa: CSAREGATNEKLFF

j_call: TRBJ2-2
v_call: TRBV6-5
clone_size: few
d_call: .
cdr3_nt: TGTGCCAGCAGTTACCTTTGGACGGGACCCAACACCGGGGAGCTGTTTTTT
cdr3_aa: CASSYLWTGPNTGELFF

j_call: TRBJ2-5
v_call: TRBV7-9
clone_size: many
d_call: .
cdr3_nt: TGTGCCAGCAGCTTAGGGAGGAGGTACCAAGAGACCCAGTACTTC
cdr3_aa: CASSLGRRYQETQYF

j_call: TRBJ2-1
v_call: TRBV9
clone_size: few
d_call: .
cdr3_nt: TGTGCCAGCAGCTCACGTCCGGGAGAGTATGAGCAGTTCTTC
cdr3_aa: CASSSRPGEYEQFF

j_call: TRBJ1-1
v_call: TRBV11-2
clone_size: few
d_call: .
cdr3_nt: TGTGCCAGCGCCGAACAGGGCGCGGCAACTGAAGCTTTCTTT
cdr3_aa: CASAEQGAATEAFF

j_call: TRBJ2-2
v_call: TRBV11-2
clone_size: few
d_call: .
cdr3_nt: TGTGCCAGCAGCTTAGTTGGGACTTCGAACACCGGGGAGCTGTTTTTT
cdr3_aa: CASSLVGTSNTGELFF

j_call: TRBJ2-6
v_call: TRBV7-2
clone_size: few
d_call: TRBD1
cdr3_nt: TGTGCCAGCAGCCGGGGACAGGCCAGCTCTGGGGCCAACGTCCTGACTTTC
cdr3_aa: CASSRGQASSGANVLTF

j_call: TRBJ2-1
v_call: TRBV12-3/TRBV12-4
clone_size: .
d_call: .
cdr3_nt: TGTGCCAGCACCCTACGAAGCGGGTGGGAGAGCTCCTACAATGAGCAGTTCTTC
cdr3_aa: CASTLRSGWESSYNEQFF

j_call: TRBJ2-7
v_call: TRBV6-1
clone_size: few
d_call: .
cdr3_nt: TGTGCCAGCTCAGACTCGGCCTACGAGCAGTACTTC
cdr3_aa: CASSDSAYEQYF

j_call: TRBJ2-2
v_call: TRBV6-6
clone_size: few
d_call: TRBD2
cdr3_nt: TGTGCCAGCAGCCCCCGACTAGCGGGATTCACCGGGGAGCTGTTTTTT
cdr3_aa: CASSPRLAGFTGELFF

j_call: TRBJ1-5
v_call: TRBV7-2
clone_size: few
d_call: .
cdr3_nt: TGTGCCAGCAGCGCAGCCCGAGACAATCAGCCCCAGCATTTT
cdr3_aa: CASSAARDNQPQHF

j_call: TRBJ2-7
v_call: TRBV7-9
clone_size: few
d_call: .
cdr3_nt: TGTGCCAGCAGCTCCCCCCCCAGAGGACAGACCTACGAGCAGTACTTC
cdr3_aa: CASSSPPRGQTYEQYF

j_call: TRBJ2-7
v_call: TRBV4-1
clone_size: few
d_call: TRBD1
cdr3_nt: TGCGCCAGCAGCTCGAGACAGGGTAGCCACGAGCAGTACTTC
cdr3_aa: CASSSRQGSHEQYF

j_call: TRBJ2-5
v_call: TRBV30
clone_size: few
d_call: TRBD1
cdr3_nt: TGTGCCTGGAGTGTAAGGGGGCCAGAGACCCAGTACTTC
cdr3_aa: CAWSVRGPETQYF

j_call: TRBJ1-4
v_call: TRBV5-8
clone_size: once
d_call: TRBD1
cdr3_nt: TGTGCCAGCAGCTACCCCGGGACAGGGGAAAAACTGTTTTTT
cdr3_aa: CASSYPGTGEKLFF

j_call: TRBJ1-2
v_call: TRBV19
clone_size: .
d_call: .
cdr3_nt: TGTGCCAGTAGTCCCCGGGAGCTCCGGGACGGCGCTAACTATGGCTACACCTTC
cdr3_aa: CASSPRELRDGANYGYTF

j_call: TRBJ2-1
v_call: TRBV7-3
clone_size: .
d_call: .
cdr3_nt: TGTGCCAGCAGCTTAGATACAGGATACAATGAGCAGTTCTTC
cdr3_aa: CASSLDTGYNEQFF

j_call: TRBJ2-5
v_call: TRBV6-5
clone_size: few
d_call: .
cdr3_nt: TGTGCCAGCAGATTCAGTGGAGCCGGCCAAGAGACCCAGTACTTC
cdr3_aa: CASRFSGAGQETQYF

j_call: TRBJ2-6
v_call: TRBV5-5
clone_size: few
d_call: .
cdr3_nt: TGTGCCAGCAGCTTCGCAGGTGGTAGCTCTGGGGCCAACGTCCTGACTTTC
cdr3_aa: CASSFAGGSSGANVLTF

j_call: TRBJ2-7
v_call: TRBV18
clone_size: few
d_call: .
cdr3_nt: TGTGCCAGCTCGTTTTCAACTTCTACCTACGAGCAGTACTTC
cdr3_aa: CASSFSTSTYEQYF

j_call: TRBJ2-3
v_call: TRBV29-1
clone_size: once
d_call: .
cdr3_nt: TGCAGCGTAACACAGGGTACAGATACGCAGTATTTT
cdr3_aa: CSVTQGTDTQYF

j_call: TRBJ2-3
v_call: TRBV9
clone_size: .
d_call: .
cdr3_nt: TGTGCCAGCAGCGTGGGCACGGGTCGGGGGTCAGATACGCAGTATTTT
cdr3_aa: CASSVGTGRGSDTQYF

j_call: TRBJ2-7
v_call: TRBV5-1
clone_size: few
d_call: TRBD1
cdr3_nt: TGCGCCAGCAGGTATCAGGTATCGGGACAGGGGCAATACGAGCAGTACTTC
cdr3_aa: CASRYQVSGQGQYEQYF

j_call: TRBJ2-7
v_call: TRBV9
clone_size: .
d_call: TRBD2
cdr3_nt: TGTGCCAGCAGCGTAGATTCGCGGGGGATATACTACGAGCAGTACTTC
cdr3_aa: CASSVDSRGIYYEQYF

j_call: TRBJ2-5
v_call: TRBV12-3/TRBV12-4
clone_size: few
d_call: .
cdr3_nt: TGTGCCAGCAGTTTAGGCGGGGGCCTCGGTGAGACCCAGTACTTC
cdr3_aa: CASSLGGGLGETQYF

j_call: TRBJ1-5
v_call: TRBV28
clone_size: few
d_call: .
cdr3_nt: TGTGCCACTCAAAACAGGGGCAATCAGCCCCAGCATTTT
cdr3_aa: CATQNRGNQPQHF

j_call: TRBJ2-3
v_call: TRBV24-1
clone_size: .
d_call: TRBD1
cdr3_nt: TGTGCCACCAGTGATTCGGGACAGGGGGTTGTAGATACGCAGTATTTT
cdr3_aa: CATSDSGQGVVDTQYF

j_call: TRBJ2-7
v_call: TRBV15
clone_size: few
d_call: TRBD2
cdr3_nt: TGTGCCACCAGCAGAGAATGGCTAGCGGCCCGGAACGAGCAGTACTTC
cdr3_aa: CATSREWLAARNEQYF

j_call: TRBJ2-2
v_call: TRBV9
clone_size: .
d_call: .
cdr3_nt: TGTGCCAGCAGCGCCCCACAGGGCCGGCTTAGGAGCGGGGAGCTGTTTTTT
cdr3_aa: CASSAPQGRLRSGELFF

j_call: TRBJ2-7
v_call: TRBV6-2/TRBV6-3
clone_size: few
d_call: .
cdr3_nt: TGTGCCAGCAGTCCCCCCGGACAGCCCCAGATACTCTACGAGCAGTACTTC
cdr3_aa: CASSPPGQPQILYEQYF

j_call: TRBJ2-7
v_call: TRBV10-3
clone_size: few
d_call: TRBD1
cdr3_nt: TGTGCCATCGGGACAGCCTATTACGAGCAGTACTTC
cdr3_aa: CAIGTAYYEQYF

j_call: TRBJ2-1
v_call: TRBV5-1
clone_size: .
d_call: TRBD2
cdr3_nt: TGCGCCAGCAGCCCAGGGAATAGCGGGACCCACAATGAGCAGTTCTTC
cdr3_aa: CASSPGNSGTHNEQFF

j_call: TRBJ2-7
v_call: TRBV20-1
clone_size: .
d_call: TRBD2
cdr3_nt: TGCAGTGCTCGGACTAGCGGGTACGAGCAGTACTTC
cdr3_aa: CSARTSGYEQYF

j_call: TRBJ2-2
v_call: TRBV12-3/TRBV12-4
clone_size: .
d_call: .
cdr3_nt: TGTGCCAGCAGTTTCCAGGGGAAATCGGTGGCCGGGGAGCTGTTTTTT
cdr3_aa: CASSFQGKSVAGELFF

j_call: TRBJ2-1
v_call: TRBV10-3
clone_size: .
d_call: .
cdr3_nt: TGTGCCATCAGTGGGACGGGGAATGAGCAGTTCTTC
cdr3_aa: CAISGTGNEQFF

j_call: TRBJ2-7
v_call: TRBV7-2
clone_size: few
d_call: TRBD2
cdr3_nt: TGTGCCAGCAGCCCCGAAGCAGCGGGAGGCTACGAGCAGTACTTC
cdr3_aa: CASSPEAAGGYEQYF

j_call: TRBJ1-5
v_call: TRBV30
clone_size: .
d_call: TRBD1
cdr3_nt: TGTGCCTGGAGTGTAGGTTCGACAGGGAGCAATCAGCCCCAGCATTTT
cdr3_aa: CAWSVGSTGSNQPQHF

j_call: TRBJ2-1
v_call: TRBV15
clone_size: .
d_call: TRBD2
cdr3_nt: TGTGCCACCAGCGGCGGACTAGCGGGGAACAATGAGCAGTTCTTC
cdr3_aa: CATSGGLAGNNEQFF

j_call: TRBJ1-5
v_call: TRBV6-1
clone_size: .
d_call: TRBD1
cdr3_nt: TGTGCCGGATCGGACAGGGCAGGGGGGAGCAATCAGCCCCAGCATTTT
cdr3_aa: CAGSDRAGGSNQPQHF

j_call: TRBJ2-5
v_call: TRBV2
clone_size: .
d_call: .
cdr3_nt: TGTGCCAGCAGTGAACTAGCGTGGGAGACCCAGTACTTC
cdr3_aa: CASSELAWETQYF

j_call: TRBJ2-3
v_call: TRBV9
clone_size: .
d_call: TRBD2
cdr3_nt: TGTGCCAGCAGCGTATGGGCTAGCGGGGCCACAGATACGCAGTATTTT
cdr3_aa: CASSVWASGATDTQYF

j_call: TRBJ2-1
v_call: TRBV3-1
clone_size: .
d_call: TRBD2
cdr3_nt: TGTGCCAGCAGCCACACTGGTGGCGGGGGGGCCAGGGGTTCCTACAATGAGCAGTTCTTC
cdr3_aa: CASSHTGGGGARGSYNEQFF

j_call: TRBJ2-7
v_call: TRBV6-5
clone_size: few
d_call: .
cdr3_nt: TGTGCCAGCAGTTACTCAGGAGTCCCCGCCAACGAGCAGTACTTC
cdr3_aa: CASSYSGVPANEQYF